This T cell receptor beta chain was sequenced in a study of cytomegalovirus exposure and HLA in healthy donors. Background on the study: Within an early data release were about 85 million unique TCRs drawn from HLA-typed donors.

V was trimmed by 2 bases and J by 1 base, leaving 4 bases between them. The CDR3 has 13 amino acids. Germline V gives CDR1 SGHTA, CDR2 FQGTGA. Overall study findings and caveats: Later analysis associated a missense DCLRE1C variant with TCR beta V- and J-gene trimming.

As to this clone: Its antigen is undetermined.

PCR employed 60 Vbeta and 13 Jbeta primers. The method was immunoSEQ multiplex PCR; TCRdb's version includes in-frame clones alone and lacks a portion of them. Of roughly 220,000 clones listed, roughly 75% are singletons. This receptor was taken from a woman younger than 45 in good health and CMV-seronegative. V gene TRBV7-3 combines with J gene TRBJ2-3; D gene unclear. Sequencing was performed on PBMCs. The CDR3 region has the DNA TGTGCCAGCAGCTTACAGGGCACAGATACGCAGTATTTT. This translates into CASSLQGTDTQYF.